These T cell receptor beta chains were read from a single sample in a study of T cell responses to AZD1222 COVID-19 vaccine. Produced via immunoSEQ multiplex PCR; TCRdb's table is partial and in-frame only. The top ten clones hold about 7.7% of a sample with under 95,000 clones, 65% to 90% of them seen once. Here the sequenced sample was peripheral blood, taken on day 0 of AZD1222 vaccination. The receptors were sampled from an adult in good health. Both conserved end residues are part of each CDR3. A D gene is named only where the DNA matches it firmly. The size field is filled for only some rows; it gives once, few, many or a size class.

cdr3_aa: CATSDSTSGGSYEQFF
cdr3_nt: TGTGCCACCAGTGATTCTACTAGCGGCGGAAGTTATGAGCAGTTCTTC
clone_size: .
cdr3_length: 16
d_call: TRBD2
v_call: TRBV24-1
j_call: TRBJ2-1

cdr3_aa: CASSLRGSREAFF
cdr3_nt: TGTGCCAGCAGCTTACGGGGTTCTAGGGAAGCTTTCTTT
clone_size: .
cdr3_length: 13
d_call: .
v_call: TRBV5-4
j_call: TRBJ1-1

cdr3_aa: CASSLASQGYTEAFF
cdr3_nt: TGTGCCAGCAGCTTAGCCTCACAGGGGTACACTGAAGCTTTCTTT
clone_size: few
cdr3_length: 15
d_call: TRBD1
v_call: TRBV13
j_call: TRBJ1-1

cdr3_aa: CASSPRSGHNTGELFF
cdr3_nt: TGTGCCAGCTCACCACGTTCGGGGCATAACACCGGGGAGCTGTTTTTT
clone_size: few
cdr3_length: 16
d_call: .
v_call: TRBV18
j_call: TRBJ2-2

cdr3_aa: CASSRTSTGELFF
cdr3_nt: TGTGCCAGCAGTCGGACGAGCACCGGGGAGCTGTTTTTT
clone_size: .
cdr3_length: 13
d_call: .
v_call: TRBV7-2
j_call: TRBJ2-2

cdr3_aa: CATSAITGAPYNEQFF
cdr3_nt: TGTGCCACCAGTGCTATCACAGGGGCACCCTACAATGAGCAGTTCTTC
clone_size: .
cdr3_length: 16
d_call: TRBD1
v_call: TRBV24-1
j_call: TRBJ2-1

cdr3_aa: CASTTPRRGDRRLEKLFF
cdr3_nt: TGTGCCAGCACTACACCTCGCCGGGGGGACAGGCGATTAGAAAAACTGTTTTTT
clone_size: .
cdr3_length: 18
d_call: TRBD1
v_call: TRBV6-4
j_call: TRBJ1-4

cdr3_aa: CASSRLAGGRNEQFF
cdr3_nt: TGTGCCAGCAGCCGCTTAGCGGGAGGAAGGAATGAGCAGTTCTTC
clone_size: .
cdr3_length: 15
d_call: TRBD2
v_call: TRBV7-2
j_call: TRBJ2-1

cdr3_aa: CASSLELVSEQYF
cdr3_nt: TGTGCCAGCAGCTTAGAGTTAGTCTCTGAGCAGTACTTC
clone_size: .
cdr3_length: 13
d_call: .
v_call: TRBV7-8
j_call: TRBJ2-7

cdr3_aa: CAWRGGRAYEQYF
cdr3_nt: TGTGCCTGGAGAGGGGGGAGAGCCTACGAGCAGTACTTC
clone_size: .
cdr3_length: 13
d_call: .
v_call: TRBV30
j_call: TRBJ2-7

cdr3_aa: CASTQDKSSYNEQFF
cdr3_nt: TGTGCCAGTACCCAGGATAAGAGCTCCTACAATGAGCAGTTCTTC
clone_size: .
cdr3_length: 15
d_call: .
v_call: TRBV19
j_call: TRBJ2-1

cdr3_aa: CASSLRQPATNEKLFF
cdr3_nt: TGTGCCAGCTCACTTCGACAGCCGGCAACTAATGAAAAACTGTTTTTT
clone_size: .
cdr3_length: 16
d_call: .
v_call: TRBV18
j_call: TRBJ1-4

cdr3_aa: CASSLGGTGELFF
cdr3_nt: TGTGCCAGTAGCTTGGGAGGCACCGGGGAGCTGTTTTTT
clone_size: few
cdr3_length: 13
d_call: .
v_call: TRBV19
j_call: TRBJ2-2

cdr3_aa: CASTGLREGEKLFF
cdr3_nt: TGTGCCAGCACTGGACTCAGGGAAGGAGAAAAACTGTTTTTT
clone_size: .
cdr3_length: 14
d_call: .
v_call: TRBV28
j_call: TRBJ1-4

cdr3_aa: CAISEGRGGPNQPQHF
cdr3_nt: TGTGCCATCAGTGAAGGACGCGGGGGCCCCAATCAGCCCCAGCATTTT
clone_size: .
cdr3_length: 16
d_call: .
v_call: TRBV10-3
j_call: TRBJ1-5